The sequence of this T cell receptor (beta chain) was determined in a study of blood T cell repertoires in COVID-19. Study-level information: From the United States, Italy and Spain came samples of acute and convalescent COVID-19.

V lost 3 bases, J lost 6 bases, and 15 bases lay in between. The CDR3 covers 14 residues. Per germline, CDR1 KGHSH and CDR2 LQKENI. This clone was found once. In the original analysis: Amplification from reference gene primers served as the basis for estimated nucleated cell counts. The data were produced by immunoSEQ multiplex PCR, yet TCRdb's version contains in-frame clones alone and is incomplete. The D gene and trimming were derived from the DNA, and the V and J assignments and clone size from that table. Of 200,000 or so clones listed, 70% to 85% are singletons. This sequence originates from a human donor with acute or convalescent COVID-19. The donor label of this sample is uncertain. The chain carries TRBV18 and TRBJ2-7; D perhaps matches TRBD1 (6 bases). The sequencing sample was made of peripheral blood. The CDR3 here is CASSPLDSYSEQYF. CDR3 in DNA: TGTGCCAGCTCACCCCTGGACAGTTACTCCGAGCAGTACTTC.